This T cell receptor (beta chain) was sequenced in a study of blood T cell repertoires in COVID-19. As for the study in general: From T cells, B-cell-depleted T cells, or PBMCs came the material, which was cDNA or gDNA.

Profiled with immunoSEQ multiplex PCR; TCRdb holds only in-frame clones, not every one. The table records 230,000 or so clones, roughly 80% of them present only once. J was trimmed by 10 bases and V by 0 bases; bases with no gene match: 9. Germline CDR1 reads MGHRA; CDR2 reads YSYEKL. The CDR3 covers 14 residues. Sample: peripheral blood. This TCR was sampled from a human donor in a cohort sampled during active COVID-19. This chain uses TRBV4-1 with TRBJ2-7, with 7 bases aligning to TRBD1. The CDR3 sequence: CASSQEPGGSSQYF. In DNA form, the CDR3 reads TGCGCCAGCAGCCAAGAACCAGGGGGTTCAAGTCAGTACTTC.